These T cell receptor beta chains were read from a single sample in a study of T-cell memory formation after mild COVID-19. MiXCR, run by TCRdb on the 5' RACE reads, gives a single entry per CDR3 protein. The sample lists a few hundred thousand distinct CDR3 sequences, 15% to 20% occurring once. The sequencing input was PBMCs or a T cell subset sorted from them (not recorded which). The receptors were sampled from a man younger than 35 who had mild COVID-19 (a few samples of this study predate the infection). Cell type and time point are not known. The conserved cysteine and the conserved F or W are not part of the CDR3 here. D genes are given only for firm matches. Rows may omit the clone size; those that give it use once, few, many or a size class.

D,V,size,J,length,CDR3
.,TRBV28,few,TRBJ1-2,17,ASSLSRGANSMPDYGYT
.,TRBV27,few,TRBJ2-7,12,ASSLSGRSYEQY
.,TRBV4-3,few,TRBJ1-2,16,ASSQDLPAGDAYYGYT
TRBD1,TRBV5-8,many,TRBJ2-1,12,ASSSGTGHNEQF
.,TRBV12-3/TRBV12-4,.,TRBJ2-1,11,ASSSASYNEQF
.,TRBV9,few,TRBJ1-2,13,ASSAAGVTNYGYT
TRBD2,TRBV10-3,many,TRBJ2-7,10,AAGLAVYEQY
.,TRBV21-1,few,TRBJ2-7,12,ASSKRAGVYEQY
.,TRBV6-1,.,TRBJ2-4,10,ASKVGENIQY
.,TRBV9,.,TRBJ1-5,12,ASSGRSSNQPQH
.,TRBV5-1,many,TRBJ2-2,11,ASHTGNTGELF
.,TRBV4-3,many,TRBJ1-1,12,ASSRVEQGNEAF
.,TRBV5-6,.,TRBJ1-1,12,ASSLGWGNTEAF
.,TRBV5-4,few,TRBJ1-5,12,ASSLGGQGQPQH
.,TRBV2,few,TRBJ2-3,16,ASIPTGPPSWSTDTQY
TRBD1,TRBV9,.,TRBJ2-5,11,ASSQGDQETQY
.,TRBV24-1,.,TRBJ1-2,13,ATSDPSGAVYGYT
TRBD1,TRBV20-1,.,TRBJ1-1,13,SARGQGGMNTEAF
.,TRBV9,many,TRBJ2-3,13,ASSPTGAITDTQY
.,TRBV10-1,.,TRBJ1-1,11,ASSEEPNTEAF
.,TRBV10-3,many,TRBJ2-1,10,AISESIYEQF
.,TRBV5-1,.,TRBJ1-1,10,ASSTPGSEAF
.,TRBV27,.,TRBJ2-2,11,ASSLQFTGELF
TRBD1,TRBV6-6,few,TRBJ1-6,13,ASRPGQGSNSPLH
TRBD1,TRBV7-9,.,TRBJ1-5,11,ASSPTTGGSQH
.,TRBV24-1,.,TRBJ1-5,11,ATSDSRGLAQH
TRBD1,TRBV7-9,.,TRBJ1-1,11,ASSKTGGTEAF
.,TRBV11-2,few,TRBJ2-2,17,ASSLDVRRVRLNTGELF
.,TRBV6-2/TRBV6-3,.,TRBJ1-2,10,ASSYFREGYT
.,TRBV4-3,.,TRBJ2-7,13,ASSQEVGGAYEQY
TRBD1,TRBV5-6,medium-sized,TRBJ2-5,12,ASSLGRGYETQY
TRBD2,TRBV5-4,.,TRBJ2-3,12,ASRLAGAPDTQY
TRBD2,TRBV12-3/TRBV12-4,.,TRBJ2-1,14,ASSLARGGSYNEQF
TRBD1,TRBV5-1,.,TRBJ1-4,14,ASSLEGTVSREKLF
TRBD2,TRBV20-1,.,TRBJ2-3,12,SSQAGGPTDTQY
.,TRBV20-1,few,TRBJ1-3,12,SAIRAVGGNTIY
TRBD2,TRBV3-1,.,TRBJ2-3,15,ASSHLGLAGGTDTQY
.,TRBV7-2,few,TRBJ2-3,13,ASSWVGGAGDTQY
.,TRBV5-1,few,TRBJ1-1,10,ASSFDRSEAF
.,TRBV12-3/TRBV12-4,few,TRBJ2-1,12,ASSLGLGGNEQF
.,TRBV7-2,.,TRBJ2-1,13,ASSLDRTRSNEQF
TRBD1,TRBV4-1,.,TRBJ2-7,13,ASSQIWDRGSEQY
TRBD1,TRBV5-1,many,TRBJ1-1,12,ASSLGTGNTEAF
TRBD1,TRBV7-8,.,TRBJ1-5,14,ASRAHGAGGDQPQH
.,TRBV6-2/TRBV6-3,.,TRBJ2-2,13,ASSYSPGENGELF
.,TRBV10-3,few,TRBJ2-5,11,AISEVLGETQY
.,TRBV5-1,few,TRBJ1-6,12,ASSHGTANSPLH
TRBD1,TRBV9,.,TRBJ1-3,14,ASSVGDRPSGNTIY
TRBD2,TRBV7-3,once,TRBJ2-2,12,ASSFTSVTGELF
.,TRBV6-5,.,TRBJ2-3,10,ASRESFDTQY
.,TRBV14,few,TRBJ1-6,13,ASSQDSAWSSPLH
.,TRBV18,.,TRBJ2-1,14,ASSPPLGDTNNEHF
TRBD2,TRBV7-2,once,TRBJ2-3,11,ASRGGLEDTQY
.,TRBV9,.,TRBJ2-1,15,ASSSGRQRPSYNEQF
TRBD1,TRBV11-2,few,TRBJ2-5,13,ASSPRTDRGETQY
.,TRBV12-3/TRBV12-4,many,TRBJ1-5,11,ASSLLSNQPQH
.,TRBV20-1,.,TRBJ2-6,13,SAADRYSGANVLT
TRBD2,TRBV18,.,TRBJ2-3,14,ASSPTSGGFGDTQY
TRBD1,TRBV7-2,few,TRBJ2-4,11,ASSSGQLGIQY